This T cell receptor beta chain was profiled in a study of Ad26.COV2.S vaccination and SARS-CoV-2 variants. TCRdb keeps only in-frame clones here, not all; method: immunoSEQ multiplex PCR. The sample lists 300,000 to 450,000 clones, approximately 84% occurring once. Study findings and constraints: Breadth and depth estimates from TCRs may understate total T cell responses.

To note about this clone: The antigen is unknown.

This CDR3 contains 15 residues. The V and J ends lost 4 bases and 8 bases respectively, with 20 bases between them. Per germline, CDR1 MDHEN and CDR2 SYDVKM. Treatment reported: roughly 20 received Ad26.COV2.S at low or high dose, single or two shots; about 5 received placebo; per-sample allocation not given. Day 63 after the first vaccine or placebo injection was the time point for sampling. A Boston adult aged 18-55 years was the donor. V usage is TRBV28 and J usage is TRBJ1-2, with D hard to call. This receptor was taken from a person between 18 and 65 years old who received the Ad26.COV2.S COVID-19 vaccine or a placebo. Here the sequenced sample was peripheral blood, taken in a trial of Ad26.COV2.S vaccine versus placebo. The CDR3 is CASSYPGPTLSGYTF. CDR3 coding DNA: TGTGCCAGCAGTTACCCCGGACCGACTCTCTCGGGCTACACCTTC.